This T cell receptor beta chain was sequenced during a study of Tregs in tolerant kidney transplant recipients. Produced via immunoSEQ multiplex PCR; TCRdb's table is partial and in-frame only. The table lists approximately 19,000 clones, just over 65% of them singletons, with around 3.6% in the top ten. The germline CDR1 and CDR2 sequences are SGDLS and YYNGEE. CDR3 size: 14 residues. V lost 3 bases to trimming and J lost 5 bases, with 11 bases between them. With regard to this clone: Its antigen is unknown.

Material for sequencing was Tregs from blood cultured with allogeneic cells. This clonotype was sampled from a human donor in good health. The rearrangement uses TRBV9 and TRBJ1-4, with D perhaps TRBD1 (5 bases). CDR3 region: CASSGKGLNEKLFF. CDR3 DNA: TGTGCCAGCAGCGGAAAGGGGCTCAATGAAAAACTGTTTTTT.